This TCR beta chain appears in the sequencing data of a study of blood T cell repertoires in COVID-19. About the research overall: Spain, Italy and the United States supplied samples that represented acute and convalescent COVID-19. T cells, B-cell-depleted T cells, or PBMCs supplied cDNA or gDNA.

Seattle cases were enrolled at active infection and followed longitudinally. Authors' data handling: Amplification from reference gene primers served as the basis for estimated nucleated cell counts. TCRdb's table, derived via immunoSEQ multiplex PCR, lists solely in-frame clones and lacks some. The V and J calls and clone size come from that table; D and trimming were worked out from the DNA. The repertoire holds 200,000 to 250,000 clones, with more than 85% as singletons. The CDR3 sequence is 14 residues long. CDR1 SGHNT and CDR2 YYREEE come from the germline V gene (reference sequence). Trimming at V came to 4 bases and at J to 1 base, leaving 3 bases not matched to a gene.

The TCR sequence derives from a woman aged 45 to 65 with COVID-19, enrolled during active disease. V and J are TRBV5-4 and TRBJ2-7; 9 bases are shared with TRBD1. Sample: peripheral blood. This chain's CDR3 is CASSVGTGSYEQYV. CDR3 DNA: TGTGCCAGCAGCGTGGGGACAGGGTCCTACGAGCAGTACGTC.